Presented here are 18 T cell receptor beta chains from one specimen sequenced in a study of cytomegalovirus exposure and HLA in healthy donors. The PCR had 60 Vbeta and 13 Jbeta primers. TCRdb keeps only in-frame clones here, not all; method: immunoSEQ multiplex PCR. The data contain some 190,000 clones, 76% of them singletons. Sequenced sample: PBMCs. These receptors came from a woman aged 25-40 years in good health and CMV-seropositive.

This clone has just one count. This rearrangement joins TRBV6-4 to TRBJ2-3, with D perhaps TRBD2 (7 bases). Germline V gene sequence: CDR1 MRHNA, CDR2 SNTAGT. The CDR3 consists of 14 residues. V was trimmed by 8 bases and J by 1 base, leaving 13 bases between them. In DNA, the CDR3 is TGTGCCAGCCCCCGGGGGGCGCGCACAGATACGCAGTATTTT. Amino acid sequence: CASPRGARTDTQYF.

V gene TRBV2 combines with J gene TRBJ1-3, with a tentative D call TRBD1 (5 bases). The CDR3 is 14 residues long. With 3 bases removed from V and 3 bases from J, the gap between germline ends came to 9 bases. Germline assignment: CDR1 SNHLY and CDR2 FYNNEI. The CDR3 DNA follows: TGTGCCAGCAGTGATGCCAGGGTTGGAAACACCATATATTTT. Translating it yields CASSDARVGNTIYF.

The V call is TRBV4-2, the J call TRBJ2-2; 7 nucleotides align to TRBD1. V shed 4 bases and J 5 bases; nucleotides not matched to a gene: 10. Germline V lookup: CDR1 LGHNA, CDR2 YNFKEQ. CDR3 length: 16 amino acids. In DNA form, the CDR3 reads TGTGCCAGCAGCCTTAAGGGGGCAGGGGGAACCGGGGAGCTGTTTTTT. This sequence encodes CASSLKGAGGTGELFF.

The V gene is TRBV11-3, the J gene TRBJ1-4; tentative D call: TRBD1 (6 bases). Trimming pared 5 bases from V and 0 bases from J, leaving 13 bases between. From germline, CDR1 is SGHNT and CDR2 YENEEA. The CDR3 covers 16 residues. CDR3 loop: CASSPGQLATNEKLFF. The DNA for the CDR3 is TGTGCCAGCAGCCCTGGACAGCTGGCAACTAATGAAAAACTGTTTTTT.

V gene TRBV6-5 combines with J gene TRBJ1-1, with 8 bases that match TRBD1. V lost 5 bases to trimming and J lost 4 bases; unmatched junction nucleotides: 0. CDR1 and CDR2 from the germline V gene are MNHEY and SVGAGI. The CDR3 length is 12 residues. The CDR3 loop is CASSTGGTEAFF. In DNA form, the CDR3 reads TGTGCCAGCAGTACAGGGGGCACTGAAGCTTTCTTT.

The table lists this clone with a few counts. The V call is TRBV6-4, the J call TRBJ1-6; no clear D gene. V was clipped by 3 bases and J by 12 bases, with 15 bases between them. The CDR3 loop spans 14 amino acids. Germline CDR1 MRHNA, CDR2 SNTAGT. The DNA for the CDR3 is TGTGCCAGCAGTGAAGCGGAAGGCTCCAGACCCCTCCACTTT. Translation: CASSEAEGSRPLHF.

The J gene is TRBJ2-1, the V gene TRBV5-6, with D possibly matching TRBD1 (6 bases). This CDR3 contains 13 residues. Trimming removed 10 bases at V and 4 bases at J, with 15 bases between. Looked up from germline, CDR1 is SGHDT and CDR2 is YYEEEE. This chain's CDR3 is CASARGGYNEQFF. DNA of the CDR3: TGTGCCTCTGCCAGGGGCGGGTACAATGAGCAGTTCTTC.

DNA for the CDR3: TGTGCCAGCAGCAATAGTCGGACTAGCGACGGCACAGATACGCAGTATTTT. Encoded protein: CASSNSRTSDGTDTQYF. The chain joins TRBV7-8 to TRBJ2-3; TRBD2 matches at 9 bases. Germline-derived CDR1 and CDR2 are SGHVS and FQNEAQ. The CDR3 covers 17 residues. V lost 5 bases to trimming and J lost 1 base; unmatched junction nucleotides: 10. The full variable domain, its missing parts supplied by reference TRBV7-8 and TRBJ2-3, is GAGVSQSPRYKVAKRGQDVALRCDPISGHVSLFWYQQALGQGPEFLTYFQNEAQLDKSGLPSDRFFAERPEGSVSTLKIQRTQQEDSAVYLCASSNSRTSDGTDTQYFGPGTRLTVL.

This clone has only a few counts. The rearrangement uses TRBV10-3 and TRBJ1-4, with D maybe TRBD1 (5 bases). The CDR3 has 13 residues. Per the germline V gene, CDR1 is ENHRY and CDR2 is SYGVKD. Trimming pared 5 bases from V and 7 bases from J, leaving 11 bases between. CDR3 bases: TGTGCCATCAGTCCCGGGAGGGGTGAAAAACTGTTTTTT. This translates into CAISPGRGEKLFF.

The rearrangement uses TRBV2 and TRBJ1-2; 7 nucleotides match TRBD1. Germline CDR1 SNHLY, CDR2 FYNNEI. Unmatched junction bases numbered 5, after V lost 6 bases and J lost 1 base. This CDR3 has 14 residues. The CDR3 DNA reads as TGTGCCAGCAGGACAGGGTTGGGTAACTATGGCTACACCTTC. As protein: CASRTGLGNYGYTF.

There are a few counts of this clone. The chain carries TRBV7-2 and TRBJ2-2; a possible D gene is TRBD1 (6 bases). Germline CDR1 reads SGHTA; CDR2 reads FQGNSA. The ends were cut back, 4 bases at V and 6 bases at J, with 15 bases in the middle. The CDR3 loop spans 15 amino acids. Here the CDR3 reads CASSWGRQVAGELFF. The CDR3 coding sequence is TGTGCCAGCAGCTGGGGGCGACAGGTCGCCGGGGAGCTGTTTTTT. Together with reference TRBV7-2 and TRBJ2-2, the CDR3 gives the full variable domain: GAGVSQSPSNKVTEKGKDVELRCDPISGHTALYWYRQSLGQGLEFLIYFQGNSAPDKSGLPSDRFSAERTGGSVSTLTIQRTQQEDSAVYLCASSWGRQVAGELFFGEGSRLTVL.

The chain has TRBV13 and TRBJ1-2, with 9 bases fitting TRBD1. With 0 bases clipped from V and 3 bases from J, the junction kept 2 bases outside the gene matches. The CDR3 runs to 15 residues. Germline V CDR1 and CDR2: PRHDT, FYEKMQ (reference sequence). Here the CDR3 DNA reads TGTGCCAGCAGCTTAGGCAGGGACAGGGACTATGGCTACACCTTC. Translated: CASSLGRDRDYGYTF.

V usage is TRBV6-5 and J usage is TRBJ2-5; 9 nucleotides align to TRBD2. CDR1 and CDR2 from the germline V gene are MNHEY and SVGAGI. Trimming cost V 4 bases and J 3 bases; bases outside gene matches: 0. This CDR3 has 13 amino acids. The CDR3 region has the DNA TGTGCCAGCAGTTCTAGCGGGGAAGAGACCCAGTACTTC. Protein product: CASSSSGEETQYF.

CDR3 coding DNA: TGTGCCAGCGGTACAGGGTCCTACGAGCAGTACTTC. This codes for CASGTGSYEQYF. The chain is built from TRBV19 and TRBJ2-7; possibly TRBD1 for D (6 bases). Trimming pared 9 bases from V and 1 base from J, leaving 10 bases between. This CDR3 contains 12 residues. The germline V gene has CDR1 LNHDA and CDR2 SQIVND (reference sequence).

The chain combines TRBV4-3 with TRBJ2-7; 9 bases agree with TRBD2. Germline trimming cut 1 base from V and 0 bases from J; bases unmatched to any gene: 1. Germline-derived CDR1 and CDR2 are LGHNA and YSLEER. This CDR3 region has 15 residues. The CDR3 here is CASSQGLADSYEQYF. CDR3 sequence (DNA): TGCGCCAGCAGCCAAGGACTAGCGGACTCCTACGAGCAGTACTTC.

This clone was counted once. The chain employs TRBV4-3 and TRBJ2-3, with a tentative D call TRBD2 (7 bases). The V gene's germline CDR1 is LGHNA and CDR2 YSLEER. V shed 1 base and J shed 4 bases, with 15 bases lying between them. The CDR3 has 16 residues. In DNA form, the CDR3 reads TGCGCCAGCAGCCAAGGGGGCGCGGGGGCCCCAGATACGCAGTATTTT. It encodes CASSQGGAGAPDTQYF.

The chain has TRBV5-6 and TRBJ2-5; 11 bases fit TRBD2. CDR1 and CDR2 from the germline V gene are SGHDT and YYEEEE. J lost 5 bases, V lost 4 bases, and 7 bases had no gene match. The CDR3 runs to 15 residues. The CDR3 DNA follows: TGTGCCAGCAGCCTGACTAGCGGGGACGCCGAGACCCAGTACTTC. Its protein product is CASSLTSGDAETQYF.

This clone was found a few times. The sample has other DNA sequences that encode this CDR3 too. The rearrangement links TRBV5-1 to TRBJ2-7; TRBD1 agrees at 7 bases. With 0 bases clipped from V and 6 bases from J, the junction kept 0 bases outside the gene matches. In germline, CDR1 is SGHRS, CDR2 YFSETQ. The CDR3 is 12 amino acids. The CDR3 DNA reads TGCGCCAGCAGCTTGGCAGGGGGCGAGCAGTACTTC. Translating gives CASSLAGGEQYF.